Ten or more counts support the clone carrying this TCR beta chain. Antigen specificity is unknown. This sample is drawn from a study of CD8 T cells in ankylosing spondylitis. This CDR3 spans 14 amino acids. V was trimmed by 3 bases and J by 0 bases, leaving 11 bases between them. The germline gives CDR1 SQVTM, CDR2 ANQGSEA. As the method for making TCR beta libraries, quantitative 5'-RACE with molecular barcodes was used. TCRdb independently ran MiXCR on the 5' RACE reads; one entry per CDR3 protein. The sample holds some 200,000 distinct CDR3 sequences, 20% to 30% seen once. Study-wide findings and caveats: Before this, some motif variants had been reported in reactive arthritis synovial fluid and blood. For ankylosing spondylitis blood, a TCR beta motif of under ten highly homologous variants appeared characteristic.

The V call is TRBV29-1, the J call TRBJ1-1; D remains unclear. The specimen sequenced was blood, either unsorted or a sorted T cell fraction (not recorded which). The TCR comes from a male donor with ankylosing spondylitis or in good health (not recorded which). The CDR3 is CSVEGQLMNTEAFF. The CDR3 DNA sequence: TGCAGCGTTGAGGGCCAGCTCATGAACACTGAAGCTTTCTTT.